This T cell receptor beta chain was sequenced during a study of Ad26.COV2.S vaccination and SARS-CoV-2 variants. Study at large: Participants got Ad26.COV2.S intramuscularly, once or twice 56 days apart.

Clones were read by immunoSEQ multiplex PCR, and TCRdb kept only the in-frame ones, dropping some. The repertoire holds about 260,000 clones, around 88% seen once, with just under 3% in the top ten. Treatment specified: around 19 received Ad26.COV2.S at low or high dose, single or two shots; about five received placebo; per-sample allocation not given. Day 63 following the first vaccine or placebo injection was when the samples were taken. CDR1 SEHNR and CDR2 FQNEAQ come from the germline V gene (reference sequence). Trimming cost V 5 bases and J 5 bases, with 15 bases left between them. CDR3 size: 15 residues.

The chain couples TRBV7-9 to TRBJ1-4; D remains ambiguous. Sequenced material: peripheral blood, taken in a trial of Ad26.COV2.S vaccine versus placebo. This clonotype was obtained from a person aged 18-65 years who received the Ad26.COV2.S COVID-19 vaccine or a placebo. The CDR3 region is CASSLDGLVNEKLFF. Written as DNA, the CDR3 is TGTGCCAGCAGCCTAGACGGTCTGGTAAATGAAAAACTGTTTTTT.